One and the same sample provided the 28 T cell receptor beta chains below, sequenced in a study of blood T cells in healthy people across ages. The authors ran a second PCR of 7 to 11 cycles using a sample-barcoded 5' primer and a J-beta primer mix. Each CDR3 protein gets one entry after TCRdb re-called the 5' RACE reads with MiXCR. The sample shows almost 1 million distinct CDR3 sequences, just over 50% of them seen only once. Sequenced: blood. All receptors derive from an older woman in good health.

The genes are TRBV7-2 and TRBJ2-3; 9 bases are shared with TRBD2. Trimming at V came to 6 bases and at J to 2 bases, leaving 6 bases not matched to a gene. Germline V CDR1 and CDR2: SGHTA, FQGNSA. This CDR3 has 15 amino acids. Written as DNA, the CDR3 is TGTGCCAGCAGTTCGACTAGCGGATTCACAGATACGCAGTATTTT. Its protein product is CASSSTSGFTDTQYF.

This CDR3 reads CASSSPAAGNSPLHF. CDR3 nucleotides: TGTGCCAGCAGTTCACCGGCAGCGGGGAATTCACCCCTCCACTTT. The chain joins TRBV28 to TRBJ1-6, with D hard to call. The CDR3 is 15 residues long. V was clipped by 4 bases and J by 7 bases, with 14 bases between them. Germline CDR1 reads MDHEN; CDR2 reads SYDVKM.

The chain is built from TRBV18 and TRBJ1-2, with D possibly TRBD1 on 5 matching bases. Trimming removed 4 bases at V and 4 bases at J, with 16 bases between. Germline-derived CDR1 and CDR2 are KGHSH and LQKENI. The CDR3 runs 15 residues. The CDR3, as DNA: TGTGCCAGCTCACAAGTTCCGAGACAGTCCTATGGCTACACCTTC. This gives the protein CASSQVPRQSYGYTF.

The chain recombines TRBV7-2 with TRBJ2-4; 7 bases are shared with TRBD2. The CDR3 totals 15 residues. Germline V gene data show CDR1 as SGHTA and CDR2 as FQGNSA. Trimming took 1 base from V and 13 from J; bases not matched to a gene: 13. The DNA for the CDR3 is TGTGCCAGCAGCTTAGGGCCGCGGGAGTGGTACGGGCAGTACTTC. Amino acids: CASSLGPREWYGQYF. The variable domain in full, with the rest retrieved from reference TRBV7-2 and TRBJ2-4, is GAGVSQSPSNKVTEKGKDVELRCDPISGHTALYWYRQSLGQGLEFLIYFQGNSAPDKSGLPSDRFSAERTGGSVSTLTIQRTQQEDSAVYLCASSLGPREWYGQYFGAGTRLSVL.

This clonotype was found once. The junction shows a germline mismatch at one end, possibly a read error. This rearrangement joins TRBV14 to TRBJ2-1; possible D gene TRBD2, 5 bases. Per the germline V gene, CDR1 is SGHDN and CDR2 is FVKESK. This CDR3 is 18 amino acids long. CDR3 bases: TGTGCCAGCAGCCTTCTGCTGCGGCGGGCGGGTCCCTACAATGGGCAGTTCTTC. Encoded protein: CASSLLLRRAGPYNGQFF.

The rearrangement links TRBV21-1 to TRBJ2-7; the table's D call of TRBD2 was not tested on the DNA. TRBV21-1 is classified as a pseudogene. This CDR3 has 18 amino acids. CDR3 bases: TGTGCCAGCAGCAAAGCGCATCCGCGGCGGGAGATCTCCTACGAGCAGTACTTC. Encoded protein: CASSKAHPRREISYEQYF.

The rearrangement links TRBV27 to TRBJ1-4, with D maybe TRBD1 (5 bases). V lost 5 bases and J 2 bases, leaving 12 bases between the germline ends. Per the germline V gene, CDR1 is MNHEY and CDR2 is SMNVEV (reference sequence). CDR3 size: 15 residues. CDR3: CASSINRSTNEKLFF. The DNA of the CDR3 is TGTGCCAGCAGTATCAACAGGAGCACTAATGAAAAACTGTTTTTT.

The chain employs TRBV20-1 and TRBJ2-7, with a tentative D call TRBD2 (7 bases). V was pared by 0 bases and J by 2 bases, with 17 bases between. CDR3 length: 16 amino acids. From germline, CDR1 is DFQATT and CDR2 SNEGSKA (reference sequence). CDR3: CSAREGGSGPTYEQYF. The DNA of the CDR3 is TGCAGTGCTAGAGAAGGGGGTAGCGGGCCGACCTACGAGCAGTACTTC.

The chain carries TRBV3-1 and TRBJ2-3; 14 nucleotides line up with TRBD2. The CDR3 runs 15 residues. Germline lookup yields CDR1 LGHDT and CDR2 YNNKEL (reference sequence). V was clipped by 5 bases and J by 5 bases; unmatched bases: 3. CDR3 residues: CASSGTSGRVDTQYF. For the CDR3, the DNA is TGTGCCAGCAGCGGGACTAGCGGGAGAGTAGATACGCAGTATTTT.

This clonotype came up a few times. The V call is TRBV5-6, the J call TRBJ1-5, with 7 bases aligning to TRBD1. The CDR3 length is 16 residues. V shed 1 base and J 2 bases; nucleotides not matched to a gene: 6. The germline CDR1 and CDR2 sequences are SGHDT and YYEEEE. The CDR3 loop is CASSLSGGEGNQPQHF. The CDR3 DNA follows: TGTGCCAGCAGCTTGTCAGGGGGAGAAGGCAATCAGCCCCAGCATTTT.

The chain combines TRBV20-1 with TRBJ2-7; D remains ambiguous. V lost 0 bases, J lost 0 bases, and 6 bases lay in between. The CDR3 contains 13 residues. Germline V gene lookup returns CDR1 DFQATT and CDR2 SNEGSKA (reference sequence). The CDR3 is CSAREHSSYEQYF. For the CDR3, the DNA is TGCAGTGCTAGAGAGCATAGCTCCTACGAGCAGTACTTC.

This clonotype came up a few times. A read error may explain this, as a much larger clone is one base away. V is TRBV20-1 and J is TRBJ2-7, with TRBD1 matching 10 bases. The CDR3 contains 14 residues. Germline trimming cut 5 bases from V and 7 bases from J; bases unmatched to any gene: 11. CDR1 is DFQATT and CDR2 is SNEGSKA in the germline V gene (reference sequence). The CDR3 DNA is TGCAGTGCTGCCCGGGACAGGGGTTACAATGAGCAGTACTTC. Protein: CSAARDRGYNEQYF.

This sequence joins TRBV20-1 and TRBJ2-2; D is uncertain. Trimming shortened V by 4 bases and J by 0 bases, and 30 bases separated the two germline ends. This CDR3 is built from 21 residues. From germline, CDR1 is DFQATT and CDR2 SNEGSKA (reference sequence). In nucleotides, the CDR3 is TGCAGTGCTACCGCAGCTAGTGTAGACTCTTCCGCGGCCGCGAACACCGGGGAGCTGTTTTTT. Translation gives CSATAASVDSSAAANTGELFF.

V usage is TRBV5-1 and J usage is TRBJ1-2; possible D gene TRBD1, 6 bases. V lost 0 bases and J 3 bases, leaving 18 bases between the germline ends. Germline V gene data show CDR1 as SGHRS and CDR2 as YFSETQ. CDR3 length: 17 amino acids. The CDR3 is CASSLAPQGLSHYGYTF. CDR3 in DNA: TGCGCCAGCAGCTTGGCTCCCCAGGGGTTAAGCCACTATGGCTACACCTTC.

The J gene is TRBJ2-2, the V gene TRBV11-2; 9 bases map to TRBD1. CDR3 length: 16 amino acids. V lost 5 bases to trimming and J lost 4 bases; unmatched junction nucleotides: 8. From germline, CDR1 is SGHAT and CDR2 FQNNGV. Here the CDR3 DNA reads TGTGCCAGCAGCCCGAGGGGGGACAGGGCCACCGGGGAGCTGTTTTTT. Protein sequence: CASSPRGDRATGELFF.

This clonotype was seen more than once but under ten times. The chain couples TRBV6-2 or TRBV6-3 to TRBJ2-3; D remains ambiguous. The CDR3 totals 15 residues. Germline-derived CDR1 and CDR2 are MNHEY and SVGEGT. Trimming took off 5 bases at V and 0 bases at J, with 12 bases between the two ends. The CDR3 bases are TGTGCCAGCAGTAGCGACACCACTAGCACAGATACGCAGTATTTT. Amino acid sequence: CASSSDTTSTDTQYF.

This clonotype has just one count. The V gene is TRBV20-1, the J gene TRBJ2-7; 12 positions agree with TRBD2. The V and J ends lost 0 bases and 7 bases, in that order; junction bases with no gene match: 10. Germline-derived CDR1 and CDR2 are DFQATT and SNEGSKA (reference sequence). The CDR3 loop spans 16 amino acids. CDR3 bases: TGCAGTGCTAGAGATTACCCTAGCGGGAGGGCAAGTGAGCAGTACTTC. Its translation is CSARDYPSGRASEQYF.

This clonotype occurred a few times. The rearrangement uses TRBV4-2 and TRBJ2-5, with 7 bases fitting TRBD2. The CDR3 totals 15 residues. Germline CDR1 LGHNA, CDR2 YNFKEQ. V gave up 4 bases and J gave up 3 bases; unmatched junction bases: 8. The CDR3 DNA reads as TGTGCCAGCAGCCTTATTCCTAGCGGAGAAGAGACCCAGTACTTC. Encoded protein: CASSLIPSGEETQYF.

For this clonotype: Germline and junction disagree at one end, which may indicate a read error. The chain employs TRBV4-3 and TRBJ2-3; 7 positions agree with TRBD1. Germline V CDR1 and CDR2: LGHNA, YSLEER. The CDR3 has 16 residues. For the CDR3, the DNA is TGCGCCTGCAGCCTAACATGGACAGGAGCAACGGATACGCAGTATTTT. This translates into CACSLTWTGATDTQYF.

This clonotype was detected only a few times. This rearrangement joins TRBV3-1 to TRBJ2-5; 8 nucleotides line up with TRBD2. The J call is in doubt because the DNA end fits TRBJ2-7 better. The CDR3 consists of 15 residues. CDR1 is LGHDT, CDR2 YNNKEL, per germline (reference sequence). The CDR3 DNA is TGTGCCAGCTCCCAGCGGGGCGGGAGGTCTGACGAGCAGTACTTC. Amino acid sequence: CASSQRGGRSDEQYF.

Of note for this clonotype: This may arise from a read error, as a much more abundant clone is one base away. The rearrangement joins TRBV20-1 to TRBJ2-1, with no clear D. The DNA end is a closer match to TRBJ2-7, so the J assignment may be wrong. CDR3 size: 14 residues. Germline V gene data show CDR1 as DFQATT and CDR2 as SNEGSKA (reference sequence). The CDR3 protein is CSARRDNSYNEQYF. CDR3 bases: TGCAGTGCTAGAAGGGATAACTCCTACAATGAGCAGTACTTC.

This clonotype was picked up a small number of times. The V call is TRBV29-1, the J call TRBJ2-5; 9 bases fit TRBD1. CDR3 length: 14 residues. The V gene end was trimmed by 4 bases and the J gene end by 0 bases; junction bases not matched to a gene: 3. Germline V lookup: CDR1 SQVTM, CDR2 ANQGSEA. CDR3 in DNA: TGCAGCGTTGGGACAGGGGCCGACCAAGAGACCCAGTACTTC. The encoded protein is CSVGTGADQETQYF.

This chain joins TRBV20-1 and TRBJ1-1, with a possible D match to TRBD1 (6 bases). Germline values: CDR1 DFQATT, CDR2 SNEGSKA (reference sequence). CDR3 size: 14 residues. Trimming removed 0 bases from V and 5 bases from J, with 13 bases in between. CDR3 sequence (DNA): TGCAGTGCTAGAGATGCGGGGGCTTGGACTGAAGCTTTCTTT. Protein product: CSARDAGAWTEAFF.

The rearrangement links TRBV7-2 to TRBJ2-1; 14 nucleotides align to TRBD2. The CDR3 loop spans 15 amino acids. Germline V gene lookup returns CDR1 SGHTA and CDR2 FQGNSA. J was trimmed by 9 bases and V by 5 bases; bases with no gene match: 6. The CDR3 nucleotides read TGTGCCAGCAGCCCCCGGACTAGCGGGGGGACTGAGCAGTTCTTC. Its translation is CASSPRTSGGTEQFF.

Only a few counts were recorded for this clonotype. The chain links TRBV7-2 to TRBJ2-7, with 7 bases identical to TRBD2. This CDR3 contains 15 residues. Trimming removed 3 bases from V and 0 bases from J; junction bases left unmatched: 5. Germline V gene data show CDR1 as SGHTA and CDR2 as FQGNSA. CDR3 coding DNA: TGTGCCAGCAGCTTGGGAGGGTGGTACTCCTACGAGCAGTACTTC. Amino acids: CASSLGGWYSYEQYF.

The genes are TRBV20-1 and TRBJ2-1; no clear D gene. This CDR3 region has 11 residues. Germline V gene data show CDR1 as DFQATT and CDR2 as SNEGSKA (reference sequence). With 5 bases removed from V and 8 bases from J, the gap between germline ends came to 10 bases. As DNA, the CDR3 is TGCAGTGCTCCGAATCCCTATGAGCAGTTCTTC. Translation: CSAPNPYEQFF.

This clonotype turned up a few times. The genes are TRBV20-1 and TRBJ1-2, with D possibly being TRBD1 (5 bases). Germline CDR1 is DFQATT and CDR2 is SNEGSKA (reference sequence). The CDR3 is 13 residues long. V was clipped by 5 bases and J by 3 bases, with 13 bases between them. The CDR3 protein is CSAQEGTYYGYTF. The CDR3, as DNA: TGCAGTGCTCAAGAGGGGACGTACTATGGCTACACCTTC.

This clonotype has only a few counts. The chain joins TRBV10-3 to TRBJ2-7; D not certain. The CDR3 has 15 amino acids. Trimming cost V 4 bases and J 2 bases, with 15 bases left between them. CDR1 and CDR2 (germline): ENHRY, SYGVKD. The CDR3 coding sequence is TGTGCCATCAGTGCCGACATCGGCTTACCCTACGAGCAGTACTTC. It translates to CAISADIGLPYEQYF.